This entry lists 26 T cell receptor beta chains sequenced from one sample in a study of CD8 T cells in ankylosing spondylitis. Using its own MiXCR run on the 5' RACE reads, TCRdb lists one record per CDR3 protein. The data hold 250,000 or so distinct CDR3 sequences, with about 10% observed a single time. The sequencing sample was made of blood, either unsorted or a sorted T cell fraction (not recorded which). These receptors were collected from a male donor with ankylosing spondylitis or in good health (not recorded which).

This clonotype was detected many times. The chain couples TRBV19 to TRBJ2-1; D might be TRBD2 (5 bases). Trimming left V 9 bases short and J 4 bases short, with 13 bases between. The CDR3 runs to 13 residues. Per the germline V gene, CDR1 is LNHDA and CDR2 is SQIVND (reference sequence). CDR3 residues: CASGGLLYNEQFF. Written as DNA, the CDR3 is TGTGCCAGCGGCGGACTTCTGTACAATGAGCAGTTCTTC.

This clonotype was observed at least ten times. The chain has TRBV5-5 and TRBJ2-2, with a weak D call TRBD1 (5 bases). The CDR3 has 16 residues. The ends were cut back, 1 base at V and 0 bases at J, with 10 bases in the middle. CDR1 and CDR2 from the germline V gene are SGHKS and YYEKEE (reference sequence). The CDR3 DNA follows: TGTGCCAGCAGCTTGACGGCAGGGACGAACACCGGGGAGCTGTTTTTT. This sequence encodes CASSLTAGTNTGELFF.

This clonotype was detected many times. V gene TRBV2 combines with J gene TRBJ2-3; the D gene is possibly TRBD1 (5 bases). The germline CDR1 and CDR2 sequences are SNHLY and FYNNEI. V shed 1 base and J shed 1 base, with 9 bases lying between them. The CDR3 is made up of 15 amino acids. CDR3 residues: CASSEGQGRTDTQYF. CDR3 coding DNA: TGTGCCAGCAGTGAAGGGCAGGGCCGCACAGATACGCAGTATTTT. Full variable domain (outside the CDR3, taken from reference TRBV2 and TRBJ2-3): EPEVTQTPSHQVTQMGQEVILRCVPISNHLYFYWYRQILGQKVEFLVSFYNNEISEKSEIFDDQFSVERPDGSNFTLKIRSTKLEDSAMYFCASSEGQGRTDTQYFGPGTRLTVL.

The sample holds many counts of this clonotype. The CDR3 DNA follows: TGTGCCAGCAGTCTCGGACTAGCGAAAGTCGAGCAGTACTTC. Its translation is CASSLGLAKVEQYF. The V call is TRBV3-1, the J call TRBJ2-7, with 9 bases aligning to TRBD2. J gave up 6 bases and V 6 bases, and 9 bases lay outside the gene matches. CDR1 is LGHDT and CDR2 is YNNKEL in the germline V gene (reference sequence). CDR3 length equals 14 residues.

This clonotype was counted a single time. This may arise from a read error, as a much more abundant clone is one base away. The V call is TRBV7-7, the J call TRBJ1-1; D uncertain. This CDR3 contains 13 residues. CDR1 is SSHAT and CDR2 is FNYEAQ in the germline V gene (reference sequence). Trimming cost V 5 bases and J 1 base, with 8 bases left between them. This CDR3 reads CASSTTRNTEAFF. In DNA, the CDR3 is TGTGCCAGCAGCACTACAAGGAACACTGAAGCTTTCTTT.

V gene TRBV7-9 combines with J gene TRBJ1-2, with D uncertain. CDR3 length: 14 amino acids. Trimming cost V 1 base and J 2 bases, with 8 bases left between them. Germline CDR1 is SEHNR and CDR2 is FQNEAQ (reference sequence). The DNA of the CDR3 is TGTGCCAGCAGCTTAGATATGGGGAACTATGGCTACACCTTC. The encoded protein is CASSLDMGNYGYTF.

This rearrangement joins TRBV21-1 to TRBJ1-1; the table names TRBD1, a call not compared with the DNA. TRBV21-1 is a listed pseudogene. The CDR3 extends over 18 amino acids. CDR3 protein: CASSFKDRLGLGNTEAFF. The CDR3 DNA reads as TGTGCCAGCAGCTTTAAGGACAGATTAGGTCTTGGGAACACTGAAGCTTTCTTT.

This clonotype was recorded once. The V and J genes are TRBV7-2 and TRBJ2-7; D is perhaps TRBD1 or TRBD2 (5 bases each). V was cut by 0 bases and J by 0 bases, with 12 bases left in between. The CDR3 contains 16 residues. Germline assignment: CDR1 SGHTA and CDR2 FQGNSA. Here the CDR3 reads CASSLAPPGASYEQYF. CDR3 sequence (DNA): TGTGCCAGCAGCTTAGCCCCTCCCGGGGCCTCCTACGAGCAGTACTTC.

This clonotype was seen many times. The CDR3 loop is CASSLGQVVAKNIQYF. Here the CDR3 DNA reads TGTGCCAGCAGTTTAGGGCAGGTAGTAGCCAAAAACATTCAGTACTTC. J is TRBJ2-4 and V is TRBV12-3 or TRBV12-4; no reliable D call. This CDR3 is built from 16 residues. V was cut by 1 base and J by 0 bases, with 10 bases left in between.

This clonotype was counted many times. This chain's CDR3 is CASSYSKAGVYGYTF. For the CDR3, the DNA is TGTGCCAGCAGTTACTCGAAGGCAGGGGTTTATGGCTACACCTTC. The chain couples TRBV6-5 to TRBJ1-2, with a possible D match to TRBD1 (6 bases). The CDR3 loop spans 15 amino acids. Germline CDR1 reads MNHEY; CDR2 reads SVGAGI. Between the trimmed V and J ends, which lost 0 bases and 5 bases, there was a span of 13 bases.

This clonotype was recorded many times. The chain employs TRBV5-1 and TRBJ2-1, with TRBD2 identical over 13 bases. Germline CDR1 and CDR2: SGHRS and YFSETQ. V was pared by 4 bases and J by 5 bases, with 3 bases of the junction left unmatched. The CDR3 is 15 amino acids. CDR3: CASSLGTSGDNEQFF. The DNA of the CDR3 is TGCGCCAGCAGCCTAGGGACTAGCGGGGACAATGAGCAGTTCTTC.

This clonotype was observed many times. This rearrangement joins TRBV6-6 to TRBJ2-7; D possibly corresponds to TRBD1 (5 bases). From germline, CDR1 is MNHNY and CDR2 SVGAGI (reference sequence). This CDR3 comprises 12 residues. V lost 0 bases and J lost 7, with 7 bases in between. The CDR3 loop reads CASSYSGREQYF. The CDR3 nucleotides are TGTGCCAGCAGTTACTCGGGGCGAGAGCAGTACTTC.

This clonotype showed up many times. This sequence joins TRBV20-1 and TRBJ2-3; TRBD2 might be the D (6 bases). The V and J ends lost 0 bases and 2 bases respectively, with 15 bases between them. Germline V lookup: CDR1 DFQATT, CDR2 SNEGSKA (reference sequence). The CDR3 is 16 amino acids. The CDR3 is CSAREKEGQATDTQYF. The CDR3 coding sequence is TGCAGTGCTAGAGAAAAGGAGGGCCAGGCCACAGATACGCAGTATTTT.

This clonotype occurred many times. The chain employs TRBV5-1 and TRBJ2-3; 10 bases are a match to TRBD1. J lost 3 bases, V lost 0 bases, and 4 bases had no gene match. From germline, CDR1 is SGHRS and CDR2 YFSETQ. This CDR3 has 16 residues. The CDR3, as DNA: TGCGCCAGCAGCTTGGCCGGGACAGGGGCGACAGATACGCAGTATTTT. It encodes CASSLAGTGATDTQYF.

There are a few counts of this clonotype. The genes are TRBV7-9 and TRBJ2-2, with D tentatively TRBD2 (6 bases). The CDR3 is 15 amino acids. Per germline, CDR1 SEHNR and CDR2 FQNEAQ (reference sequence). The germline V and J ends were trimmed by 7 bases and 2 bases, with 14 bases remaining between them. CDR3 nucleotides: TGTGCCAGCACTAGAGGAGGGACCAACACCGGGGAGCTGTTTTTT. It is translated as CASTRGGTNTGELFF.

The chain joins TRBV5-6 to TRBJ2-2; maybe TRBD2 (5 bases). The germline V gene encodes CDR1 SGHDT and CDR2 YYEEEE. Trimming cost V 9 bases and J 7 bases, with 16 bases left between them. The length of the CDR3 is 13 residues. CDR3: CATRRTDGGELFF. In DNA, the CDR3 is TGTGCCACCCGGCGGACTGACGGCGGGGAGCTGTTTTTT.

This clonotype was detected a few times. The CDR3 DNA sequence: TGTGCCAGCAGCCCAACCGGGACAGGGGGGAGCTATGGCTACACCTTC. Protein: CASSPTGTGGSYGYTF. V gene TRBV7-2 combines with J gene TRBJ1-2; 11 bases fit TRBD1. The CDR3 sequence is 16 residues long. V lost 5 bases to trimming and J lost 4 bases; unmatched junction nucleotides: 9. Germline CDR1 reads SGHTA; CDR2 reads FQGNSA.

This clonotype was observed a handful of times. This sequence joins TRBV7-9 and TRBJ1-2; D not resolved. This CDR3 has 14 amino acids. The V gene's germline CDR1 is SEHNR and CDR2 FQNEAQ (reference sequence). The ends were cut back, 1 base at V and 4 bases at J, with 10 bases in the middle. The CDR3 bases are TGTGCCAGCAGCTTAGTTCCCGACGGCTATGGCTACACCTTC. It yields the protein CASSLVPDGYGYTF. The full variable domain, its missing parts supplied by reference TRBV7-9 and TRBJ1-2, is DTGVSQNPRHKITKRGQNVTFRCDPISEHNRLYWYRQTLGQGPEFLTYFQNEAQLEKSRLLSDRFSAERPKGSFSTLEIQRTEQGDSAMYLCASSLVPDGYGYTFGSGTRLTVV.

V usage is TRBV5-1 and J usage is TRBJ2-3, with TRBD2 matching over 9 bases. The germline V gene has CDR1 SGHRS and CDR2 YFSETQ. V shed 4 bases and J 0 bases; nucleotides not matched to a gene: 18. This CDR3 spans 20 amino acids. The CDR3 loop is CASSLGPSGADLASTDTQYF. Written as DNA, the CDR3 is TGCGCCAGCAGCCTGGGCCCTAGCGGGGCAGACTTAGCTAGCACAGATACGCAGTATTTT.

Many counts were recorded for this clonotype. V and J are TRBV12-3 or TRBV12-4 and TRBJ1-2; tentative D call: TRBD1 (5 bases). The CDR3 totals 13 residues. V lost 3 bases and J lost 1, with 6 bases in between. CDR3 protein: CASSFRDNYGYTF. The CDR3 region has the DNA TGTGCCAGCAGTTTCAGGGATAACTATGGCTACACCTTC.

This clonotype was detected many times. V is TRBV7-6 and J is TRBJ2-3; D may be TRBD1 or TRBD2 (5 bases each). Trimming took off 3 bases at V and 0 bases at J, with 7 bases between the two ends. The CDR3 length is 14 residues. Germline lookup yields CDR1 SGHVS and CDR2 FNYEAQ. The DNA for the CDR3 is TGTGCCAGCAGCTTGGGGGTTAGCACAGATACGCAGTATTTT. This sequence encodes CASSLGVSTDTQYF.

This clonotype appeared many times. The CDR3 bases are TGCGCCAGCCATGAGGGGACGGTCCCCTACGAGCAGTACTTC. Amino acid sequence: CASHEGTVPYEQYF. The chain employs TRBV5-1 and TRBJ2-7, with D tentatively TRBD1 or TRBD2 (5 bases each). Germline V gene lookup returns CDR1 SGHRS and CDR2 YFSETQ. CDR3 length: 14 amino acids. V was clipped by 7 bases and J by 2 bases, with 16 bases between them.

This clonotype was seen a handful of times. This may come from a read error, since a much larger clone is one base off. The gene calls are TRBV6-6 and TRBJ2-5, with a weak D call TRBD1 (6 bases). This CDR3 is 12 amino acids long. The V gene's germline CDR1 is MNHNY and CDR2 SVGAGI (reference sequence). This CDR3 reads CVSSGDIKTQYF. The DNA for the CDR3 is TGTGTCAGCAGTGGGGACATCAAGACCCAGTACTTC.

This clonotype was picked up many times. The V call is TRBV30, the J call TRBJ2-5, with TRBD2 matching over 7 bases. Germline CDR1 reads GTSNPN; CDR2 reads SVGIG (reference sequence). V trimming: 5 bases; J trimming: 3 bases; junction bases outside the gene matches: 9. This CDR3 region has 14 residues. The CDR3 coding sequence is TGTGCCTGGTCCCCCGGGGGGTGGGAAGAGACCCAGTACTTC. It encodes CAWSPGGWEETQYF.

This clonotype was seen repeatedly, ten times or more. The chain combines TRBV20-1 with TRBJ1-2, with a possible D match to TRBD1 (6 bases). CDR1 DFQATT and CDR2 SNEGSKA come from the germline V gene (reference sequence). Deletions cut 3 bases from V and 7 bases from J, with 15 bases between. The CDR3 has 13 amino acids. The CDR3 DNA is TGCAGTGCTAGGAACCCTAGGACAGCTGGCTACACCTTC. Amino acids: CSARNPRTAGYTF.

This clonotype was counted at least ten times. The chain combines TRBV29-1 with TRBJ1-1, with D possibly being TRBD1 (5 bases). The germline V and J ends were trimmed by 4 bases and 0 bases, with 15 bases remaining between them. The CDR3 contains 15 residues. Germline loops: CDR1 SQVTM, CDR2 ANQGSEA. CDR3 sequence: CSVVRGPPMNTEAFF. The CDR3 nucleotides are TGCAGCGTTGTCCGGGGACCCCCCATGAACACTGAAGCTTTCTTT.